These 26 T cell receptor beta chains share one sample of origin, sequenced in a study of control samples from healthy donors and cancer patients. Profiling relied on immunoSEQ multiplex PCR, and the TCRdb table lists in-frame clones only, not all of them. The table shows around 95,000 clones, with about 85% occurring only once. The sequencing sample was made of blood. These receptors came from a man aged 25 to 40 in good health.

CDR3 coding DNA: TGTGCCAGCAGTTTAAGGCAGTCTGGGGCCAACGTCCTGACTTTC. Translating gives CASSLRQSGANVLTF. The rearrangement uses TRBV28 and TRBJ2-6, with D unresolved. The ends were cut back, 2 bases at V and 1 base at J, with 6 bases in the middle. Germline V gives CDR1 MDHEN, CDR2 SYDVKM. CDR3 length equals 15 residues.

The chain uses TRBV20-1 and TRBJ2-2, with 7 bases that match TRBD2. The CDR3 extends over 14 amino acids. The J segment lost 4 bases and the V segment lost 3 bases, leaving 5 bases of the junction unmatched. Germline loops: CDR1 DFQATT, CDR2 SNEGSKA (reference sequence). The CDR3: CSASAGEGTGELFF. CDR3 DNA sequence: TGCAGTGCTAGTGCGGGAGAGGGCACCGGGGAGCTGTTTTTT.

The chain recombines TRBV5-1 with TRBJ2-2, with TRBD1 as a possible D gene (5 bases). The V and J ends lost 0 bases and 7 bases respectively, with 7 bases between them. The CDR3 length is 13 residues. Per germline, CDR1 SGHRS and CDR2 YFSETQ. CDR3 sequence reads: CASSLEQGGELFF. The CDR3 DNA sequence: TGCGCCAGCAGCTTGGAGCAGGGCGGGGAGCTGTTTTTT.

The chain couples TRBV6-5 to TRBJ1-6; possibly TRBD1 for D (5 bases). CDR1 is MNHEY and CDR2 is SVGAGI in the germline V gene. Trimming removed 7 bases from V and 5 bases from J, with 15 bases in between. The CDR3 consists of 15 residues. The DNA of the CDR3 is TGTGCCAGCAATAGGGACGGATTAAATAATTCACCCCTCCACTTT. Protein product: CASNRDGLNNSPLHF.

This chain links TRBV18 with TRBJ1-2, with D possibly being TRBD1 (5 bases). Trimming shortened V by 1 base and J by 6 bases, and 15 bases separated the two germline ends. The CDR3 contains 15 residues. Germline V lookup: CDR1 KGHSH, CDR2 LQKENI. CDR3: CASSPQPGIGDGYTF. The DNA for the CDR3 is TGTGCCAGCTCACCACAACCGGGGATAGGGGATGGCTACACCTTC.

Comments on this clone: Other DNA sequences within the sample encode an identical CDR3. The V call is TRBV7-9, the J call TRBJ1-3, with 7 bases that match TRBD1. The CDR3 is 15 amino acids. J was trimmed by 4 bases and V by 5 bases; bases with no gene match: 8. Germline V CDR1 and CDR2: SEHNR, FQNEAQ (reference sequence). The DNA for the CDR3 is TGTGCCAGCAGCCGGAGGACAGGACTAGGAAACACCATATATTTT. It codes for CASSRRTGLGNTIYF.

This chain uses TRBV27 with TRBJ2-7; D ambiguous. This CDR3 comprises 13 residues. In germline, CDR1 is MNHEY, CDR2 SMNVEV (reference sequence). The V end was cut by 3 bases, the J end by 2 bases, with 8 bases between. CDR3 loop: CASSFVPPYEQYF. CDR3 DNA sequence: TGTGCCAGCAGTTTCGTCCCTCCCTACGAGCAGTACTTC.

The chain employs TRBV7-9 and TRBJ1-6, with a possible D match to TRBD1 (6 bases). Trimming took 1 base from V and 8 from J, leaving 9 bases between them. Per the germline V gene, CDR1 is SEHNR and CDR2 is FQNEAQ (reference sequence). The CDR3 has 14 amino acids. CDR3 coding DNA: TGTGCCAGCAGCTTAGTGGCAGGGGATTCACCCCTCCACTTT. Translating it yields CASSLVAGDSPLHF.

The V and J genes are TRBV7-2 and TRBJ2-3, with D perhaps matching TRBD2 (5 bases). The CDR3 has 14 amino acids. Trimming shortened V by 5 bases and J by 6 bases, and 15 bases separated the two germline ends. Germline V gene data show CDR1 as SGHTA and CDR2 as FQGNSA. CDR3 amino acids: CASSLDRGRDTQYF. The CDR3 DNA reads TGTGCCAGCAGCCTCGATCGGGGTCGGGATACGCAGTATTTT.

There are a few counts of this clone. The rearrangement links TRBV5-1 to TRBJ2-2; D unclear. CDR1 and CDR2 from the germline V gene are SGHRS and YFSETQ. This CDR3 region has 16 residues. V was cut by 3 bases and J by 6 bases, with 18 bases left in between. The CDR3 coding sequence is TGCGCCAGCAGCTGGGGTACGGGCTACAAAGCCGGGGAGCTGTTTTTT. This sequence encodes CASSWGTGYKAGELFF.

The rearrangement links TRBV7-8 to TRBJ1-2, with D possibly matching TRBD1 (5 bases). The germline CDR1 and CDR2 sequences are SGHVS and FQNEAQ. Trimming pared 6 bases from V and 3 bases from J, leaving 17 bases between. The CDR3 has 15 residues. The CDR3 DNA reads as TGTGCCAGCAGTTCACTGGGGCTGGACGACTATGGCTACACCTTC. Translated, it gives CASSSLGLDDYGYTF. The full variable domain, with the rest looked up from reference TRBV7-8 and TRBJ1-2, is GAGVSQSPRYKVAKRGQDVALRCDPISGHVSLFWYQQALGQGPEFLTYFQNEAQLDKSGLPSDRFFAERPEGSVSTLKIQRTQQEDSAVYLCASSSLGLDDYGYTFGSGTRLTVV.

The chain uses TRBV7-3 and TRBJ2-1; D not certain. V was shortened by 1 base and J by 8 bases, with 15 bases between the two germline ends. Germline CDR1 SGHTA, CDR2 FQGTGA. CDR3 length: 15 residues. The CDR3 is CASSLMPGRFDEQFF. The CDR3 DNA sequence: TGTGCCAGCAGCTTAATGCCGGGCCGCTTCGATGAGCAGTTCTTC.

The J gene is TRBJ1-6, the V gene TRBV6-5; the D gene is possibly TRBD1 (5 bases). The CDR3 has 15 amino acids. The germline V gene encodes CDR1 MNHEY and CDR2 SVGAGI. V was cut by 0 bases and J by 6 bases, with 9 bases left in between. The CDR3 DNA is TGTGCCAGCAGTTACTCGTGGGGGGTTAATTCACCCCTCCACTTT. Encoded protein: CASSYSWGVNSPLHF.

The rearrangement uses TRBV14 and TRBJ1-6, with 9 bases lining up with TRBD1. The germline CDR1 and CDR2 sequences are SGHDN and FVKESK. J gave up 8 bases and V 2 bases, and 4 bases lay outside the gene matches. The CDR3 runs 15 residues. The CDR3 DNA is TGTGCCAGCAGCCAAAAGACAGGGGGACATTCACCCCTCCACTTT. This codes for CASSQKTGGHSPLHF.

The genes are TRBV5-1 and TRBJ1-5; D may be TRBD1 (5 bases). V shed 0 bases and J shed 7 bases, with 11 bases lying between them. The CDR3 spans 14 residues. The germline V gene has CDR1 SGHRS and CDR2 YFSETQ. CDR3 nucleotides: TGCGCCAGCAGCTTGGAAGGGGAGGGCCAGCCCCAGCATTTT. This encodes CASSLEGEGQPQHF.

CDR3 amino acids: CSVTKTVNTEAFF. DNA for the CDR3: TGCAGCGTTACCAAGACAGTGAACACTGAAGCTTTCTTT. This chain uses TRBV29-1 with TRBJ1-1, with a possible D match to TRBD1 (5 bases). CDR1 and CDR2 (germline): SQVTM, ANQGSEA. V lost 5 bases to trimming and J lost 0 bases, with 10 bases between them. The CDR3 is 13 residues long.

The CDR3 DNA follows: TGTGCCGGGGGTATAGGCTCACAACGGGGCGAGCAGTACTTC. Encoded protein: CAGGIGSQRGEQYF. The rearrangement links TRBV2 to TRBJ2-7; D is possibly TRBD1 or TRBD2 (5 bases each). The CDR3 runs 14 residues. CDR1 and CDR2 from the germline V gene are SNHLY and FYNNEI. V shed 11 bases and J shed 6 bases, with 23 bases lying between them.

V is TRBV5-1 and J is TRBJ1-6; D uncertain. CDR1 is SGHRS, CDR2 YFSETQ, per germline. The V end was cut by 2 bases, the J end by 5 bases, with 8 bases between. This CDR3 comprises 14 residues. Written as DNA, the CDR3 is TGCGCCAGCAGCTTAGTGTCGGATAATTCACCCCTCCACTTT. Its translation: CASSLVSDNSPLHF.

This chain links TRBV7-8 with TRBJ1-1; D not resolved. Trimming took 0 bases from V and 4 from J, leaving 12 bases between them. Germline-derived CDR1 and CDR2 are SGHVS and FQNEAQ. CDR3 size: 15 residues. The chain's CDR3 is CASSLALLASTEAFF. DNA for the CDR3: TGTGCCAGCAGCTTAGCGCTACTGGCATCCACTGAAGCTTTCTTT.

This clone was detected once. The chain has TRBV2 and TRBJ1-5; 7 positions match TRBD1. In germline, CDR1 is SNHLY, CDR2 FYNNEI. Germline trimming cut 5 bases from V and 7 bases from J; bases unmatched to any gene: 5. This CDR3 is 13 amino acids long. CDR3 coding DNA: TGTGCCAGCAGTCAGGGGGAGGGACAGCCCCAGCATTTT. Encoded protein: CASSQGEGQPQHF.

The chain recombines TRBV18 with TRBJ2-3; D unresolved. This CDR3 comprises 14 residues. Deletions cut 6 bases from V and 1 base from J, with 11 bases between. CDR1 and CDR2 from the germline V gene are KGHSH and LQKENI. The CDR3 loop reads CASSPPVRTDTQYF. The CDR3 DNA reads TGTGCCAGCTCCCCCCCGGTCCGCACAGATACGCAGTATTTT. Together with reference TRBV18 and TRBJ2-3, the CDR3 gives the full variable domain: NAGVMQNPRHLVRRRGQEARLRCSPMKGHSHVYWYRQLPEEGLKFMVYLQKENIIDESGMPKERFSAEFPKEGPSILRIQQVVRGDSAAYFCASSPPVRTDTQYFGPGTRLTVL.

V is TRBV2 and J is TRBJ1-1; 10 bases are a match to TRBD1. The V gene end was trimmed by 8 bases and the J gene end by 0 bases; junction bases not matched to a gene: 6. Germline V gene lookup returns CDR1 SNHLY and CDR2 FYNNEI. The CDR3 contains 15 residues. The CDR3 region is CASPWTGGLNTEAFF. CDR3 DNA sequence: TGTGCCAGCCCTTGGACAGGGGGGTTGAACACTGAAGCTTTCTTT.

V usage is TRBV6-1 and J usage is TRBJ1-2, with 10 bases matching TRBD1. With 1 base clipped from V and 8 bases from J, the junction kept 4 bases outside the gene matches. The CDR3 loop spans 14 amino acids. Germline V CDR1 and CDR2: MNHNS, SASEGT. CDR3 in amino acids: CASSEVGTGDGYTF. The CDR3, as DNA: TGTGCCAGCAGTGAAGTAGGGACAGGGGACGGCTACACCTTC.

The chain links TRBV7-8 to TRBJ1-3, with 9 positions matching TRBD1. This CDR3 is 20 amino acids long. The V gene's germline CDR1 is SGHVS and CDR2 FQNEAQ. The ends lost 5 bases at V and 0 bases at J; junction bases unmatched: 17. CDR3 loop: CASSPRDRDPISSSGNTIYF. For the CDR3, the DNA is TGTGCCAGCAGCCCAAGGGACAGGGACCCGATATCGAGCTCTGGAAACACCATATATTTT.

The chain has TRBV9 and TRBJ2-7, with TRBD2 identical over 12 bases. This CDR3 has 17 residues. Germline V gene data show CDR1 as SGDLS and CDR2 as YYNGEE. V shed 0 bases, J shed 0 bases, and the junction held 4 bases outside the gene matches. CDR3 nucleotide sequence: TGTGCCAGCAGCGTAGGACTAGCGGGGGCCAGCTCCTACGAGCAGTACTTC. This codes for CASSVGLAGASSYEQYF. Full variable domain (remainder filled in from reference TRBV9 and TRBJ2-7): DSGVTQTPKHLITATGQRVTLRCSPRSGDLSVYWYQQSLDQGLQFLIQYYNGEERAKGNILERFSAQQFPDLHSELNLSSLELGDSALYFCASSVGLAGASSYEQYFGPGTRLTVT.

V is TRBV21-1 and J is TRBJ1-4. TRBV21-1 is a documented pseudogene. There are 15 residues in the CDR3. The CDR3 loop reads CASRASGRTNEKLFF. The CDR3 DNA reads as TGTGCCAGCAGAGCCTCCGGTCGGACTAATGAAAAACTGTTTTTT.